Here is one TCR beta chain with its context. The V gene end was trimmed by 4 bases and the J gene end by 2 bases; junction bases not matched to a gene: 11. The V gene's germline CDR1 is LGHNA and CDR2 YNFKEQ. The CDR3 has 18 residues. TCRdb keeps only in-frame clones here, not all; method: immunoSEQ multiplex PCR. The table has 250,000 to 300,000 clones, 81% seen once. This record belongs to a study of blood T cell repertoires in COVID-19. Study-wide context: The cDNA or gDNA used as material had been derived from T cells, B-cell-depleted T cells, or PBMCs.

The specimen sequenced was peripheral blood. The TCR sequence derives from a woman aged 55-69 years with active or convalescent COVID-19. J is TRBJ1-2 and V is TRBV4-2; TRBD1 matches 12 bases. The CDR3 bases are TGTGCCAGCAGCCGTACCCGGGACAGGGGGCGCCTAAACTATGGCTACACCTTC. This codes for CASSRTRDRGRLNYGYTF.